This T cell receptor (beta chain) was found in a study of T cells in Graves' hyperthyroidism and ophthalmopathy. Looking at the study overall: Specimen type is peripheral blood, collected at initial diagnosis prior to any treatment.

This CDR3 has 15 amino acids. Per the germline V gene, CDR1 is MDHEN and CDR2 is SYDVKM. Losses at the gene ends were 3 bases for V and 7 bases for J; bases not matched to a gene: 8. General observations from the study: Model output signaled ophthalmopathy a median 6.5 months ahead of onset.

What was amplified from RNA transcripts were TCR beta CDR3 regions. A set of HTBI primers served as the primers for a first-round RT-PCR of the TCR CDR3. TCRdb used MiXCR to reprocess the multiplex PCR reads, holding one entry per CDR3 protein. This repertoire shows approximately 610,000 distinct CDR3 sequences, roughly 14% found once; its top ten account for approximately 4.2%. This clonotype showed up many times. Its target is not known. The chain is built from TRBV28 and TRBJ2-2; 7 nucleotides line up with TRBD2. Input material: blood. The origin of this receptor is a woman aged 40 to 50 with Graves' ophthalmopathy. The CDR3 nucleotides read TGTGCCAGCAGTTTCGGTACTAGCGTGATCGGGGAGCTGTTTTTT. Translated, it gives CASSFGTSVIGELFF.